The sequence of this T cell receptor beta chain was determined in a study of T cell repertoires in cytomegalovirus infection. A word on this clonotype: What it binds is unknown.

Study outcomes and limitations: Dominating the ex vivo response were TCR beta clonotypes that were CMV-specific and HLA-C-restricted.

The CDR3 spans 15 residues. Germline-derived CDR1 and CDR2 are SGHVS and FNYEAQ. Trimming removed 3 bases at V and 0 bases at J, with 9 bases between. TCRdb fed the reads into MiXCR, producing one record per CDR3 protein. The table records about 100,000 distinct CDR3 sequences, about 40% of them present only once. The chain carries TRBV7-6 and TRBJ2-1; D is unclear. The specimen comprised CD8+ T cells from cultured PBMCs, sampled from culture after CMV antigen stimulation. The sequence derives from a human donor in good health (CMV status not recorded). Some clones in this sample may be carry-over from other donors' samples. The CDR3 loop is CASSLDQSSYNEQFF. The CDR3 coding sequence is TGTGCCAGCAGCTTGGACCAGAGCTCCTACAATGAGCAGTTCTTC.